This passage covers 10 T cell receptor beta chains from one sample sequenced in a study of T cell clonality in common variable immunodeficiency. Assay: immunoSEQ multiplex PCR; the TCRdb copy retains only in-frame clones and omits some. The table lists fewer than 40,000 clones, with no singletons. The material sequenced was peripheral blood mononuclear cells. The receptor source for this set is a person between 18 and 75 years old in good health.

As regards this clone: The read ends 3 residues early relative to the CDR3; the germline J gene fills the gap. The chain links TRBV10-3 to TRBJ2-7; D remains ambiguous. Germline loops: CDR1 ENHRY, CDR2 SYGVKD. V dropped 3 bases and J dropped 3 bases, with 12 bases sitting between them. The CDR3 length is 14 residues. Here the CDR3 reads CAISENYQSYEQYF. The part of the CDR3 DNA that was read is TGTGCCATCAGTGAAAACTACCAGAGCTACGAG.

This clone was detected a few times. Read sequence stops 3 residues before the CDR3 end, and the germline J gene provides the missing end. The chain has TRBV5-6 and TRBJ2-4; D might be TRBD2 (7 bases). From germline, CDR1 is SGHDT and CDR2 YYEEEE. The CDR3 loop spans 15 amino acids. The CDR3 bases that were read are TGTGCCAGCAGCTCAGGGACAATACGGGACTATGGT. It is translated as CASSSGTIRDYG. The entire CDR3 protein is CASSSGTIRDYGQYF.

The sample holds many counts of this clone. The read halts 3 residues ahead of the CDR3 end, with the missing end drawn from the germline J gene. This chain uses TRBV5-5 with TRBJ1-5; D call uncertain. CDR1 is SGHKS, CDR2 YYEKEE, per germline (reference sequence). CDR3 size: 13 residues. V was shortened by 1 base and J by 8 bases, with 10 bases between the two germline ends. The CDR3 sequence is CASSLSEGEPQHF. CDR3 DNA (partial): TGTGCCAGCAGCTTGTCGGAGGGTGAGCCC.

The table lists this clone with a few counts. The read stops 3 residues short of the end of the CDR3; the missing end is completed from the germline J gene. The rearrangement joins TRBV20-1 to TRBJ2-3, with D maybe TRBD1 (7 bases). Germline V gives CDR1 DFQATT, CDR2 SNEGSKA (reference sequence). The CDR3 covers 13 residues. The DNA read from the CDR3 is TGCAGTGCTAGAGATTGGGACAGCGGGCCG. It is translated as CSARDWDSGP. Given in full, the CDR3 is CSARDWDSGPQYF.

This clone was observed many times. From the germline J gene comes the end of the CDR3, since the read stops 3 residues before it. V gene TRBV5-1 combines with J gene TRBJ1-2; D uncertain. Germline CDR1 SGHRS, CDR2 YFSETQ. The CDR3 contains 14 residues. Trimming cost V 4 bases and J 6 bases, with 16 bases left between them. The sequenced CDR3 bases are TGCGCCAGCAGCCGGCAGGAGGAGTCTGATGGC. This codes for CASSRQEESDG. The full CDR3 is CASSRQEESDGYTF.

With respect to this clone: The sequenced fragment ends 3 residues before the CDR3 boundary, so the rest is inferred from the germline J gene. The chain is built from TRBV7-2 and TRBJ1-2, with D tentatively TRBD1 (6 bases). The CDR3 is 15 amino acids. Germline-derived CDR1 and CDR2 are SGHTA and FQGNSA. CDR3 protein: CASSPQRGGPDTYTF. The CDR3 bases that were read are TGTGCCAGCAGCCCTCAGCGGGGGGGCCCGGATACC.

The sample holds a few counts of this clone. The junction differs from germline at one of its ends, possibly a read error. The CDR3 end falls 3 residues outside the read, so it is completed with the germline J gene. This chain joins TRBV6-4 and TRBJ2-6, with a possible D match to TRBD1 (5 bases). The CDR3 has 15 amino acids. CDR1 is MRHNA and CDR2 is SNTAGT in the germline V gene. CDR3 protein: CASSAGLSGANILTF. The part of the CDR3 DNA that was read is TGTGCCAGCAGCGCAGGGCTTTCTGGGGCCAACATC.

This clone was counted many times. With the read ending 3 residues before the CDR3 end, the germline J gene is used to fill in that end. The V and J genes are TRBV12-3 or TRBV12-4 and TRBJ1-3; unclear D gene. The CDR3 is 15 amino acids. Trimming pared 5 bases from V and 0 bases from J, leaving 11 bases between. The CDR3 bases that were read are TGTGCCAGCAGTCCCCGCGGTAGCTCTGGAAACACC. Translation gives CASSPRGSSGNT. The entire CDR3 sequence reads CASSPRGSSGNTIYF.

This clone was recorded many times. From the germline J gene comes the end of the CDR3, since the read stops 3 residues before it. The chain carries TRBV6-2 or TRBV6-3 and TRBJ2-2; tentatively, D is TRBD1 (6 bases). V lost 7 bases and J lost 6, with 9 bases in between. Looked up from germline, CDR1 is MNHEY and CDR2 is SVGEGT. This CDR3 is built from 12 residues. Partial CDR3 DNA: TGTGCCAGCAAAACAGGGCCCGGGGAG. This codes for CASKTGPGE. In full, the CDR3 is CASKTGPGELFF.

This clone was found many times. The read is 3 residues too short to cover the CDR3 end, so that end is filled in from the germline J gene. This chain uses TRBV5-4 with TRBJ2-5, with TRBD1 matching 8 bases. CDR3 length: 14 amino acids. After removal of 4 bases from V and 2 bases from J, the junction contained 4 bases not matched to a gene. CDR1 is SGHNT, CDR2 YYREEE, per germline (reference sequence). CDR3 amino acids: CASSPRTGQETQYF. The covered CDR3 bases are TGTGCCAGCAGCCCCAGGACAGGGCAAGAGACC.